The rows below give T cell receptor beta chains drawn from one sample of a study of control samples from healthy donors and cancer patients. Repertoires were generated with immunoSEQ multiplex PCR, while TCRdb's copy carries only in-frame clones and drops some. The sample has about 130,000 clones, roughly 94% seen once. The sample was PBMCs. These receptors originate from a man aged 55 to 69 with colorectal cancer. The CDR3 runs from the conserved cysteine through the conserved F or W. D genes are given only for firm matches. For some rows the clone size is stated as once, few or many, or as a class when expanded; others skip it.

d_call: NA
clone_size: NA
v_call: TRBV6-5
j_call: TRBJ1-1
cdr3_aa: CASIPTANTEAFF
cdr3_nt: TGTGCCAGCATCCCAACGGCGAACACTGAAGCTTTCTTT

d_call: NA
clone_size: NA
v_call: TRBV24-1
j_call: TRBJ1-5
cdr3_aa: CATSDRTGNQPQHF
cdr3_nt: TGTGCCACCAGTGATCGGACAGGCAATCAGCCCCAGCATTTT

d_call: TRBD1
clone_size: once
v_call: TRBV25-1
j_call: TRBJ1-2
cdr3_aa: CASSSNRGYGYTF
cdr3_nt: TGTGCCAGCAGTTCGAACAGGGGTTATGGCTACACCTTC

d_call: NA
clone_size: NA
v_call: TRBV9
j_call: TRBJ1-1
cdr3_aa: CASSLYGNTEAFF
cdr3_nt: TGTGCCAGCAGTCTCTACGGGAACACTGAAGCTTTCTTT

d_call: NA
clone_size: NA
v_call: TRBV30
j_call: TRBJ1-1
cdr3_aa: CAWRGGAERVGGAHEENTEAFF
cdr3_nt: TGTGCCTGGAGAGGGGGGGCTGAGCGGGTAGGGGGGGCGCATGAGGAGAACACTGAAGCTTTCTTT

d_call: NA
clone_size: NA
v_call: TRBV10-1
j_call: TRBJ2-7
cdr3_aa: CASSGTEGGYEQYF
cdr3_nt: TGCGCCAGCAGTGGGACCGAGGGGGGCTACGAGCAGTACTTC

d_call: TRBD1
clone_size: once
v_call: TRBV3-1/TRBV3-2
j_call: TRBJ1-6
cdr3_aa: CASSAQGGHSPLHF
cdr3_nt: TGTGCCAGCAGCGCACAGGGGGGCCATTCACCCCTCCACTTT

d_call: NA
clone_size: NA
v_call: TRBV3-1/TRBV3-2
j_call: TRBJ2-3
cdr3_aa: CASSRDAYTDTQYF
cdr3_nt: TGTGCCAGCAGCCGGGACGCTTACACAGATACGCAGTATTTT

d_call: TRBD2
clone_size: NA
v_call: TRBV6-2/TRBV6-3
j_call: TRBJ2-7
cdr3_aa: CASSDQPGLAGGPPHEQYF
cdr3_nt: TGTGCCAGCAGTGACCAGCCGGGACTAGCGGGGGGGCCCCCCCACGAGCAGTACTTC

d_call: TRBD2
clone_size: NA
v_call: TRBV3-1/TRBV3-2
j_call: TRBJ2-5
cdr3_aa: CASSPGTSPYF
cdr3_nt: TGTGCCAGCAGCCCCGGGACTAGCCCTTACTTC

d_call: NA
clone_size: NA
v_call: TRBV24-1
j_call: TRBJ1-1
cdr3_aa: CATAAQGNTEAFF
cdr3_nt: TGTGCCACCGCGGCCCAGGGAAACACTGAAGCTTTCTTT

d_call: NA
clone_size: NA
v_call: TRBV6-6
j_call: TRBJ1-1
cdr3_aa: CASSYGQRHRGTEAFF
cdr3_nt: TGTGCCAGCAGTTACGGGCAGAGACACCGAGGGACTGAAGCTTTCTTT

d_call: TRBD1
clone_size: NA
v_call: TRBV19
j_call: TRBJ1-5
cdr3_aa: CASSSGQGVPPSEPQHF
cdr3_nt: TGTGCCAGTAGTTCTGGACAGGGTGTGCCCCCATCGGAGCCCCAGCATTTT

d_call: NA
clone_size: NA
v_call: TRBV10-3
j_call: TRBJ2-4
cdr3_aa: CAISESGTTAKNIQYF
cdr3_nt: TGTGCCATCAGTGAGTCTGGTACCACAGCCAAAAACATTCAGTACTTC

d_call: TRBD1
clone_size: NA
v_call: TRBV4-1
j_call: TRBJ1-2
cdr3_aa: CASSLIWTGKDGYTF
cdr3_nt: TGCGCCAGCAGCCTTATTTGGACAGGGAAGGATGGCTACACCTTC

d_call: NA
clone_size: NA
v_call: TRBV9
j_call: TRBJ2-1
cdr3_aa: CASSVGWNEQFF
cdr3_nt: TGTGCCAGCAGCGTAGGGTGGAATGAGCAGTTCTTC

d_call: NA
clone_size: NA
v_call: TRBV11-2
j_call: TRBJ1-1
cdr3_aa: CASSRVTEAFF
cdr3_nt: TGTGCCAGCTCCAGGGTCACTGAAGCTTTCTTT

d_call: TRBD1
clone_size: NA
v_call: TRBV6-5
j_call: TRBJ2-3
cdr3_aa: CASSKQGSSTDTQYF
cdr3_nt: TGTGCCAGCAGCAAACAGGGGTCTAGCACAGATACGCAGTATTTT

d_call: NA
clone_size: NA
v_call: TRBV30
j_call: TRBJ2-2
cdr3_aa: CAWDRLATGELFF
cdr3_nt: TGTGCCTGGGACAGGTTGGCCACCGGGGAGCTGTTTTTT